What follows are 13 T cell receptor beta chains derived from one specimen sequenced in a study of neoadjuvant anti-PD-1 for oral cavity cancer. Sequencing used immunoSEQ multiplex PCR; TCRdb keeps in-frame clones, though not all of them. The table lists 60,000 to 80,000 clones, around 80% of them singletons. Sequencing used PBMCs, obtained before nivolumab (anti-PD-1) treatment. These TCRs come from a person between 40 and 79 years old with oral cavity squamous cell carcinoma.

J is TRBJ1-3 and V is TRBV2; unclear D gene. V lost 10 bases and J lost 0, with 10 bases in between. This CDR3 contains 13 residues. The germline V gene has CDR1 SNHLY and CDR2 FYNNEI. The CDR3 bases are TGTGCCAACCAGATGAGCTCTGGAAACACCATATATTTT. Protein: CANQMSSGNTIYF.

The CDR3 here is CASSPQGFSTEAFF. The CDR3 DNA is TGTGCCAGCAGTCCCCAGGGGTTTAGCACTGAAGCTTTCTTT. The rearrangement joins TRBV6-5 to TRBJ1-1, with TRBD1 as a possible D gene (6 bases). Germline lookup yields CDR1 MNHEY and CDR2 SVGAGI. Trimming took off 5 bases at V and 4 bases at J, with 14 bases between the two ends. CDR3 length: 14 residues.

J is TRBJ1-1 and V is TRBV5-1; D is possibly TRBD1 (5 bases). The V end lost 8 bases, the J end lost 1 base, and 12 bases lay between the germline ends. The CDR3 has 13 amino acids. Germline CDR1 is SGHRS and CDR2 is YFSETQ. The chain's CDR3 is CASGETGNTEAFF. The CDR3 DNA reads TGCGCCAGTGGGGAAACAGGGAACACTGAAGCTTTCTTT.

This rearrangement joins TRBV10-3 to TRBJ2-5; tentative D call: TRBD2 (5 bases). V was pared by 5 bases and J by 3 bases, with 7 bases between. CDR1 is ENHRY, CDR2 SYGVKD, per germline. The CDR3 is 12 residues long. The CDR3 is CAISMREETQYF. As DNA, the CDR3 is TGTGCCATCAGTATGCGGGAAGAGACCCAGTACTTC.

In nucleotides, the CDR3 is TGTGCCAGCAGCTTGGGACAGAGGACCTATTCACCCCTCCACTTT. Protein: CASSLGQRTYSPLHF. V and J are TRBV5-5 and TRBJ1-6; D might be TRBD1 (5 bases). V lost 0 bases and J 8 bases, leaving 12 bases between the germline ends. Germline-derived CDR1 and CDR2 are SGHKS and YYEKEE (reference sequence). CDR3 length equals 15 residues.

This chain joins TRBV7-2 and TRBJ1-5, with a possible D match to TRBD1 (5 bases). The germline gives CDR1 SGHTA, CDR2 FQGNSA. CDR3 size: 16 residues. V dropped 3 bases and J dropped 3 bases, with 15 bases sitting between them. CDR3 nucleotide sequence: TGTGCCAGCAGCTTCGGGTCGGGACGTTCCAATCAGCCCCAGCATTTT. It yields the protein CASSFGSGRSNQPQHF.

V is TRBV5-4 and J is TRBJ2-2; no reliable D call. The V gene lost 0 bases and the J gene lost 4 bases, with 4 bases spanning the gap. The CDR3 loop spans 13 amino acids. The germline CDR1 and CDR2 sequences are SGHNT and YYREEE (reference sequence). The chain's CDR3 is CASSLASTGELFF. The CDR3 DNA follows: TGTGCCAGCAGCTTGGCCAGCACCGGGGAGCTGTTTTTT.

The chain's CDR3 is CASSPGTGGNQPQHF. CDR3 in DNA: TGTGCCAGCAGCCCCGGGACAGGTGGAAATCAGCCCCAGCATTTT. This chain joins TRBV5-4 and TRBJ1-5; 8 bases are a match to TRBD1. The V gene's germline CDR1 is SGHNT and CDR2 YYREEE (reference sequence). The V and J ends lost 4 bases and 4 bases, in that order; junction bases with no gene match: 7. This CDR3 spans 15 amino acids.

V and J are TRBV6-5 and TRBJ1-2; D is undetermined. The V gene's germline CDR1 is MNHEY and CDR2 SVGAGI. This CDR3 is built from 15 residues. Trimming left V 6 bases short and J 1 base short, with 15 bases between. The CDR3 nucleotides are TGTGCCAGCAGCCGCATTGGGCGGATTAACTATGGCTACACCTTC. The encoded protein is CASSRIGRINYGYTF.

The chain employs TRBV9 and TRBJ2-3, with TRBD1 identical over 7 bases. CDR1 and CDR2 from the germline V gene are SGDLS and YYNGEE. The CDR3 sequence is 18 residues long. The V and J ends lost 3 bases and 2 bases, in that order; junction bases with no gene match: 15. The CDR3 loop reads CASSEQRDGQEYTDTQYF. In nucleotides, the CDR3 is TGTGCCAGCAGCGAACAACGGGATGGACAGGAGTACACAGATACGCAGTATTTT.

This clone is judged medium-sized (0.01 to 0.1%). This sequence joins TRBV6-5 and TRBJ2-7, with D maybe TRBD1 (8 bases). V lost 2 bases and J 4 bases, leaving 15 bases between the germline ends. Germline values: CDR1 MNHEY, CDR2 SVGAGI. The CDR3 consists of 15 residues. In DNA, the CDR3 is TGTGCCAGCAGTTACAACAGGGGGGGAGGGTACGAGCAGTACTTC. As protein: CASSYNRGGGYEQYF.

In this sample, this clone turned up many times. The rearrangement joins TRBV18 to TRBJ1-6; 9 positions match TRBD1. In germline, CDR1 is KGHSH, CDR2 LQKENI. The V gene end was trimmed by 4 bases and the J gene end by 9 bases; junction bases not matched to a gene: 7. The CDR3 consists of 15 residues. This CDR3 reads CASSRTGDRASPLHF. CDR3 coding DNA: TGTGCCAGCTCACGCACGGGGGACAGGGCTTCACCCCTCCACTTT. Using reference TRBV18 and TRBJ1-6 for the parts outside the CDR3, the full variable domain is NAGVMQNPRHLVRRRGQEARLRCSPMKGHSHVYWYRQLPEEGLKFMVYLQKENIIDESGMPKERFSAEFPKEGPSILRIQQVVRGDSAAYFCASSRTGDRASPLHFGNGTRLTVT.

This chain joins TRBV6-4 and TRBJ1-1, with a tentative D call TRBD1 (6 bases). Germline-derived CDR1 and CDR2 are MRHNA and SNTAGT. The germline V and J ends were trimmed by 6 bases and 1 base, with 9 bases remaining between them. This CDR3 spans 13 amino acids. DNA for the CDR3: TGTGCCAGCAGCGAGGGGGGGAACACTGAAGCTTTCTTT. It translates to CASSEGGNTEAFF.